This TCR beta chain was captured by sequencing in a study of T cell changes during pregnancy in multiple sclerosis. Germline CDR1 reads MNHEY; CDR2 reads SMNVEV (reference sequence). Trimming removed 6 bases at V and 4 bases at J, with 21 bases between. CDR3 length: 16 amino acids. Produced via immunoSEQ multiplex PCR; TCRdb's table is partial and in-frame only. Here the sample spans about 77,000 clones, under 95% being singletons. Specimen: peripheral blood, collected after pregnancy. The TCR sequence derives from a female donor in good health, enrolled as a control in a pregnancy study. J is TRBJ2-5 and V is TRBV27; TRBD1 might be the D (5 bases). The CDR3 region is CASSPSPGKLVETQYF. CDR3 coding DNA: TGTGCCAGCAGCCCAAGCCCAGGGAAGCTTGTAGAGACCCAGTACTTC.